This T cell receptor (beta chain) was sequenced for a study of cytomegalovirus exposure and HLA in healthy donors. About the research overall: Of 350 to 400 genotyped donors, roughly 76% grouped in the Caucasian-associated ancestry cluster. Study-wide findings and caveats: Most of the TCR beta V segments (in an earlier analysis) were productive either about 87% or about 30% of the time. Most TCR sequences were seen very rarely across donors, but some public TCRs occurred in many.

This CDR3 has 14 amino acids. Trimming cost V 4 bases and J 4 bases, with 16 bases left between them. The germline gives CDR1 SQVTM, CDR2 ANQGSEA. Nominally healthy donors were sampled, though unrecorded immune exposures were likely. On this clone itself: Antigen specificity is unknown.

Use of 60 Vbeta and 13 Jbeta primers characterized the PCR. Only in-frame clones appear in the TCRdb table, and some are missing; sequencing was by immunoSEQ multiplex PCR. Found here are 180,000 or so clones, 82% of them singletons; the top ten hold 6.5%. This clonotype originated in a woman aged 50 to 65 in good health and CMV-seropositive. This chain uses TRBV29-1 with TRBJ1-2; a possible D gene is TRBD1 (5 bases). The sequenced material came from PBMCs. As DNA, the CDR3 is TGCAGCGTTGGTTCTCAGGGACTCCCCTATGGCTACACCTTC. It codes for CSVGSQGLPYGYTF.